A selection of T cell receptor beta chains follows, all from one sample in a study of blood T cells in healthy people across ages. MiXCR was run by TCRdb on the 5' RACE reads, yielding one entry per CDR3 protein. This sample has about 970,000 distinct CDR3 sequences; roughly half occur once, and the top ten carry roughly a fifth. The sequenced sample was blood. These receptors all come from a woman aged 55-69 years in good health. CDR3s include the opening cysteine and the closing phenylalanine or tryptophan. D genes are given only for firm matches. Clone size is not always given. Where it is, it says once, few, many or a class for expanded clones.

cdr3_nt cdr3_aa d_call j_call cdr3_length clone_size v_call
TGTGCCACGCAGGACTCCTGGATAACTGAAGCTTTCTTT CATQDSWITEAFF NA TRBJ1-1 13 NA TRBV6-5
TGTGCCAGCAGCTTAGCGGTGGGGGGCGGGAGCGGCTACGAGCAGTACTTC CASSLAVGGGSGYEQYF NA TRBJ2-7 17 few TRBV7-2
TGCAGTGCCATCTCAAAACAGGAAATAAAAGCCTACGAGCAGTACTTC CSAISKQEIKAYEQYF NA TRBJ2-7 16 few TRBV20-1
TGTGCCAGCAGCTTATTGGGGGCCCCCTACAATGAGCAGTACTTC CASSLLGAPYNEQYF NA TRBJ2-5 15 NA TRBV7-2
TGTGCCAGCAGTTTGGGGACCGCTAACTCCTACGAGCAGTACTTC CASSLGTANSYEQYF NA TRBJ2-7 15 many TRBV7-2
TGTGCCAGCAGCCCACCACGGGTTTGGGTCGGGCAAGAGACCCAGTACTTC CASSPPRVWVGQETQYF NA TRBJ2-5 17 few TRBV3-1
TGTGCCAGCAGCCAAGCCCAGGGGCACTACGAGCAGTACTTC CASSQAQGHYEQYF NA TRBJ2-7 14 NA TRBV4-2
TGTGCCAGCAGCTTGTTGCGACCCATTATCACAGATACGCAGTATTTT CASSLLRPIITDTQYF NA TRBJ2-3 16 NA TRBV5-6
TGCAGTGTTCACTCCGGGTTTAAAGAGACCCAGTACTTC CSVHSGFKETQYF NA TRBJ2-5 13 NA TRBV20-1
TGTGCCAGCAGCCTTGCTATCGGACTACAGACGGATTATGGCTACACCTTC CASSLAIGLQTDYGYTF NA TRBJ1-2 17 NA TRBV11-2
TGTGCCAGCCTGAGCGGCGGCTATGGCTACACCTTC CASLSGGYGYTF NA TRBJ1-2 12 NA TRBV3-1
TGTGCCAGCAGTTTGGGGGGGGAGAGCGTGGGTCTCCTGAATCAGCCCCAGCATTTT CASSLGGESVGLLNQPQHF NA TRBJ1-5 19 NA TRBV27
TGCGCCAGCAGCCTAGGACAGGGGGAAGATACGCAGTATTTT CASSLGQGEDTQYF TRBD1 TRBJ2-3 14 few TRBV5-1
TGTGCCAGCAGCGCTCTGGACTGGACCGCGTCCTCCTACGAGCAGTACTTC CASSALDWTASSYEQYF NA TRBJ2-7 17 NA TRBV13
TGTGCCAGCAGTGGAGACCAGGGGGATACAGATACGCAGTATTTT CASSGDQGDTDTQYF TRBD1 TRBJ2-3 15 NA TRBV2
TGCGCCAGCAGCCCCCCCCTAGCTAGCGGGAGATGGAGTGAGCAGTTCTTC CASSPPLASGRWSEQFF TRBD2 TRBJ2-1 17 few TRBV5-1
TGTGCCAGCATTTTCGGACTAGCCCCACCCGGGGAGCTGTTTTTT CASIFGLAPPGELFF TRBD2 TRBJ2-2 15 NA TRBV2
TGTGCCAGCAGCCACCGGGGACAGTCTGGGGCCAACGTCCTGACTTTC CASSHRGQSGANVLTF TRBD1 TRBJ2-6 16 NA TRBV14
TGCAGCGTTGTGGAGCGGACCACCACAGATACGCAGTATTTT CSVVERTTTDTQYF NA TRBJ2-3 14 NA TRBV29-1